This T cell receptor (beta chain) appears in the sequencing data of a study of blood T cell repertoires in COVID-19. Participants, about 18 to 100 years old, spanned 25 or so US areas. Cohorts were assigned according to the clinical history that participants reported. Only in-frame clones appear in the TCRdb table, and some are missing; sequencing was by immunoSEQ multiplex PCR. The sample contains approximately 440,000 clones, about 92% of which appear only once. The material sequenced was PBMCs or T cells enriched from blood (not recorded which). The clonotype comes from a man between 18 and 29 years old who had recovered from COVID-19.

In DNA form, the CDR3 reads TGTGCCAGCAGCCAGTGGACTAGCACAGATACGCAGTATTTT. Translating gives CASSQWTSTDTQYF. The rearrangement links TRBV3-1 (or the pseudogene TRBV3-2) to TRBJ2-3; TRBD2 is a possible D gene (5 bases). The CDR3 has 14 amino acids. The V end was cut by 3 bases, the J end by 0 bases, with 7 bases between. The germline CDR1 and CDR2 sequences are LGHDT and YNNKEL (reference sequence).